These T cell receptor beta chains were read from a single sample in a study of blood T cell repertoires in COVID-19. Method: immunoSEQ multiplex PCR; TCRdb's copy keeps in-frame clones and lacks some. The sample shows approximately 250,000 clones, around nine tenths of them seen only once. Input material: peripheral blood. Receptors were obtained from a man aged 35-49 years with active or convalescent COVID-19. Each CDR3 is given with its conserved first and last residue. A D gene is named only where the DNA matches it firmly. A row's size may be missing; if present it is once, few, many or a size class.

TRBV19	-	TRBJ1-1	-	CASSNTGSTEAFF	TGTGCCAGTAGTAACACAGGGAGCACTGAAGCTTTCTTT
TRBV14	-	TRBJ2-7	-	CASSPRLAGEQYF	TGTGCCAGCAGCCCCCGCCTGGCGGGGGAGCAGTACTTC
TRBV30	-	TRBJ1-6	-	CAWSVGGSPLHF	TGTGCCTGGAGTGTGGGGGGGTCACCCCTCCACTTT
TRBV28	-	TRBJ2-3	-	CASSSTGNTQYF	TGTGCCAGCAGTTCGACAGGCAATACGCAGTATTTT
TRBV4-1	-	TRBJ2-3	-	CASSQRQASTDTQYF	TGCGCCAGCAGCCAACGACAGGCGAGCACAGATACGCAGTATTTT
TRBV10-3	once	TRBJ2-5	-	CAGGPRQETQYF	TGTGCCGGCGGCCCCCGGCAAGAGACCCAGTACTTC
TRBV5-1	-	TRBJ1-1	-	CASSLGGEAFF	TGCGCCAGCAGCTTGGGCGGGGAAGCTTTCTTT
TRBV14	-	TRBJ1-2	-	CASSQGTDDYGYTF	TGTGCCAGCAGCCAAGGGACAGACGACTATGGCTACACCTTC
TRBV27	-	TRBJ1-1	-	CASSLGTVFPNTEAFF	TGTGCCAGCAGTTTAGGAACAGTGTTTCCGAACACTGAAGCTTTCTTT
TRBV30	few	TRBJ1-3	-	CAWEGDTGNTIYF	TGTGCCTGGGAAGGGGATACTGGAAACACCATATATTTT
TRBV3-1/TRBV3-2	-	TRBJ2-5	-	CASSQGVESHETQYF	TGTGCCAGCAGCCAAGGTGTCGAGTCTCACGAGACCCAGTACTTC
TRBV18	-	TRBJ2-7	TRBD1	CASSPPYLTGGYEQYF	TGTGCCAGCTCCCCTCCTTATCTGACAGGGGGCTACGAGCAGTACTTC
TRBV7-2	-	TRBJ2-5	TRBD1	CASSLLGTGTETQYF	TGTGCCAGCAGCTTACTTGGGACAGGGACCGAGACCCAGTACTTC
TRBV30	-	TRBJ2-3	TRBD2	CAWSREGKYF	TGTGCCTGGAGTAGGGAGGGAAAGTATTTT
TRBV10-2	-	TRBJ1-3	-	CASSDRDNSGNTIYF	TGCGCCAGCAGTGACAGGGATAACTCTGGAAACACCATATATTTT
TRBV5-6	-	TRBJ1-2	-	CASSPRGYSYGYTF	TGTGCCAGCAGCCCGCGGGGGTATTCCTATGGCTACACCTTC
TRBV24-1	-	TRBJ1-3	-	CATSESSGNTIYF	TGTGCCACCAGTGAGAGCTCTGGAAACACCATATATTTT
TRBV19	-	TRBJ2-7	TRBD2	CASRERLADSYEQYF	TGTGCCAGTAGGGAAAGACTAGCCGATTCCTACGAGCAGTACTTC
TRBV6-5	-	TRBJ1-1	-	CATSRELNTEAFF	TGTGCCACGTCCCGGGAGCTGAACACTGAAGCTTTCTTT
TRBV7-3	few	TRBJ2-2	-	CASSLTLGGELFF	TGTGCCAGCAGCTTAACTCTCGGCGGGGAGCTGTTTTTT
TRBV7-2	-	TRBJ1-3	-	CASSITAYSGNTIYF	TGTGCCAGCAGCATAACAGCATACTCTGGAAACACCATATATTTT
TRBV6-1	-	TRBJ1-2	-	CASSELWRANGYTF	TGTGCCAGCAGTGAACTCTGGAGGGCAAATGGCTACACCTTC
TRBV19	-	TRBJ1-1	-	CASSMGGVTEAFF	TGTGCCAGTAGTATGGGGGGGGTAACTGAAGCTTTCTTT
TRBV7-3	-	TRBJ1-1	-	CASSPSHAMNTEAFF	TGTGCCAGCAGCCCAAGTCACGCGATGAACACTGAAGCTTTCTTT
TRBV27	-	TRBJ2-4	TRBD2	CASSLLPGGRDIQYF	TGTGCCAGCAGCCTCCTCCCGGGGGGGCGGGACATTCAGTACTTC
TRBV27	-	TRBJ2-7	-	CASSRSRTGSSYEQYF	TGTGCCAGCAGCCGGAGCCGGACGGGGAGCTCCTACGAGCAGTACTTC
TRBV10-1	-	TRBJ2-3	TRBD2	CASSRTSGRADTQYF	TGCGCCAGCAGTCGGACTAGCGGGAGGGCAGATACGCAGTATTTT
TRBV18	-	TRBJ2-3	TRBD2	CASSPPTSGGSTDTQYF	TGTGCCAGCTCACCCCCTACTAGCGGGGGGAGCACAGATACGCAGTATTTT
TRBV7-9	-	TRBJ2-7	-	CASSPRGQSYEQYF	TGTGCCAGCAGCCCGCGAGGACAGTCCTACGAGCAGTACTTC
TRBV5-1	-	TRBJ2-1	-	CASSLLQGNSYNEQFF	TGCGCCAGCAGCCTCCTGCAGGGAAACTCCTACAATGAGCAGTTCTTC
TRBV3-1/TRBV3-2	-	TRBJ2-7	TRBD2	CASSQTTSGSSEQYF	TGTGCCAGCAGCCAGACGACTAGCGGGTCATCCGAGCAGTACTTC
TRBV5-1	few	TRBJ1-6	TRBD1	CASSLADRDDSPLHF	TGCGCCAGCAGCTTGGCCGACAGGGACGATTCACCCCTCCACTTT
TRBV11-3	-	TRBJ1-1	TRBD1	CASSAPTGGETEAFF	TGTGCCAGCAGCGCCCCGACAGGGGGTGAGACTGAAGCTTTCTTT
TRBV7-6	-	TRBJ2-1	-	CASSLAPPGQVNEQFF	TGTGCCAGCAGCTTAGCCCCTCCGGGACAAGTCAATGAGCAGTTCTTC
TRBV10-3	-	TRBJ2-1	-	CAIGALADNEQFF	TGTGCCATCGGGGCGTTAGCGGACAATGAGCAGTTCTTC
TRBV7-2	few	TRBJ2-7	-	CASSTGGSRDFEQYF	TGTGCCAGCAGCACGGGCGGGTCCAGGGACTTTGAGCAGTACTTC
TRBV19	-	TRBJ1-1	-	CASRPNREGSTEAFF	TGTGCCAGTAGGCCTAACAGGGAAGGGAGCACTGAAGCTTTCTTT
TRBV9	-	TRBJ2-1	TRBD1	CASSVSDRGDEQFF	TGTGCCAGCAGCGTCTCGGACAGGGGCGATGAGCAGTTCTTC
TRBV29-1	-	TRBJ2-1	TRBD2	CSVDTSGAYNEQFF	TGCAGCGTTGACACGAGCGGGGCTTACAATGAGCAGTTCTTC
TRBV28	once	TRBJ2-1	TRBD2	CASSTAGGPHNEQFF	TGTGCCAGCAGTACCGCGGGGGGGCCCCACAATGAGCAGTTCTTC
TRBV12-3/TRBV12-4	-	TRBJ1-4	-	CASKGATNEKLFF	TGTGCCAGCAAAGGGGCAACTAATGAAAAACTGTTTTTT
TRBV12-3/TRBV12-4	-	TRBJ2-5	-	CASSTAGEETQYF	TGTGCCAGCAGCACCGCAGGGGAGGAGACCCAGTACTTC
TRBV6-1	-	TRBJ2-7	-	CASSENYGSGSYEQYF	TGTGCCAGCAGTGAAAATTACGGTAGCGGCTCCTACGAGCAGTACTTC
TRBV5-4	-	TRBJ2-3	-	CASSLGGNTDTQYF	TGTGCCAGCAGCTTGGGAGGAAACACAGATACGCAGTATTTT
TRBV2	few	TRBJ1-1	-	CASRTQRVDTEAFF	TGTGCCAGCAGAACACAGCGGGTGGACACTGAAGCTTTCTTT
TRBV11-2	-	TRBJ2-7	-	CASSPFVSSGEQYF	TGTGCCAGCAGCCCATTCGTAAGTTCAGGGGAGCAGTACTTC
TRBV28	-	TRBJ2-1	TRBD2	CASGRDYNEQFF	TGTGCCAGCGGGAGGGACTACAATGAGCAGTTCTTC
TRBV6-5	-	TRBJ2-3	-	CASCLDRSTDTQYF	TGTGCCAGCTGCCTCGACAGGAGCACAGATACGCAGTATTTT
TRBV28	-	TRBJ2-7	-	CASSFRPNHNPSYEQYF	TGTGCCAGCAGTTTCAGGCCGAACCACAACCCCTCCTACGAGCAGTACTTC
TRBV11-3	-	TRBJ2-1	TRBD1	CASSLAGQELYNEQFF	TGTGCCAGCAGCTTAGCGGGACAGGAATTATACAATGAGCAGTTCTTC
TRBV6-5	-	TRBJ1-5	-	CASSGEQPQHF	TGTGCCAGCAGCGGGGAGCAGCCCCAGCATTTT
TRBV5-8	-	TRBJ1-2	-	CASSPAPGNYGYTF	TGTGCCAGCAGCCCGGCCCCGGGGAACTATGGCTACACCTTC
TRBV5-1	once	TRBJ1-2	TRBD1	CASSSTGTGNYTF	TGCGCCAGCAGCTCCACCGGGACAGGGAACTACACCTTC